This TCR beta chain appears in the sequencing data of a study of CXCR3-negative and CXCR3-positive naive CD8 T cells. Regarding the study as a whole: When CXCR3-positive naive cells were set against CXCR3-negative naive cells, the former had more hydrophobic TRB CDR3s. Naive subsets did not differ in surface CD5, and the authors estimated TCR strength using properties of the TRB CDR3.

All TRB cDNA libraries came from 5' RACE performed with UMI labels. TCRdb re-called the 5' RACE reads and shows each CDR3 protein once, DNA omitted. The sample table sets out about 60,000 distinct CDR3 sequences. There are 14 residues in the CDR3. On this clonotype itself: Its antigen remains unknown.

V usage is TRBV12-3 or TRBV12-4 and J usage is TRBJ1-2. The TCR originated in a human donor in good health. Some clones in this sample may be carry-over from other donors' samples. Material: naive CXCR3+ CD8+ T cells from blood. Noted subset: CD45RO-CCR7+CD27+CD95- naive CD8+ T cells expressing CXCR3 (TNR3+). CDR3 amino acids: CASRYGTAGYGYTF.